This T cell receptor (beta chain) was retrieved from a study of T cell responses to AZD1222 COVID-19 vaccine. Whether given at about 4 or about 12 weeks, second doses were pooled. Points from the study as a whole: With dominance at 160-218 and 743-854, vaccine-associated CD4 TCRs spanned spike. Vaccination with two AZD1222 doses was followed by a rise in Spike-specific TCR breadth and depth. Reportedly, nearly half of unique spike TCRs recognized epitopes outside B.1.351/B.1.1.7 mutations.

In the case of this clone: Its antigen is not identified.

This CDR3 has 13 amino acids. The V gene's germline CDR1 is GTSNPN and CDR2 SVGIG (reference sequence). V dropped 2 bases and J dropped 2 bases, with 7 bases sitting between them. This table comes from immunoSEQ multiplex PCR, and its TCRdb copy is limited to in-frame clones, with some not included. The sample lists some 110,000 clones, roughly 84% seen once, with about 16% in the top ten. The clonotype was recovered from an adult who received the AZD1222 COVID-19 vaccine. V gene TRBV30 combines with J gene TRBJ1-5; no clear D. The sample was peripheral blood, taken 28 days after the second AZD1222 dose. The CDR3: CAWSPWGNQPQHF. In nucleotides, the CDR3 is TGTGCCTGGAGTCCTTGGGGCAATCAGCCCCAGCATTTT.